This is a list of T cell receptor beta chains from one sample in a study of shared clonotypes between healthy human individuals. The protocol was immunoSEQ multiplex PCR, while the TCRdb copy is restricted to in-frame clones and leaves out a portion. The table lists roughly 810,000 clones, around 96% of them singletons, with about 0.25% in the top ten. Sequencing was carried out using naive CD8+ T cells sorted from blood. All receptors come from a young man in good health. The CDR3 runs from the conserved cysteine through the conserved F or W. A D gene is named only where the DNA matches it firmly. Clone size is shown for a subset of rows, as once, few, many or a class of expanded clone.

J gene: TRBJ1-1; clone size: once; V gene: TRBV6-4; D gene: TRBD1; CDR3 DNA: TGTGCCAGCAGAGCAAGACAGGGGGGGAAGAACACTGAAGCTTTCTTT; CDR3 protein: CASRARQGGKNTEAFF
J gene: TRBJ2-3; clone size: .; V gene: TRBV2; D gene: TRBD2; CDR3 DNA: TGTGCCAGCGCCCTCGGGGAGGGGGATACGCAGTATTTT; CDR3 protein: CASALGEGDTQYF
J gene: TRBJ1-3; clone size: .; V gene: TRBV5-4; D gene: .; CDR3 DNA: TGTGCCAGCAGCTTCATGGGGGCGTCGGGAAACACCATATATTTT; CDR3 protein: CASSFMGASGNTIYF
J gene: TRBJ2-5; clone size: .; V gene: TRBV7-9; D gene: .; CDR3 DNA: TGTGCCAGCAGCCCGAGGGGGGGAAGTGAACAAGAGACCCAGTACTTC; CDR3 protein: CASSPRGGSEQETQYF
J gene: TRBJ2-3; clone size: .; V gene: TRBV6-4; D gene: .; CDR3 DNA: TGTGCCAGCAGTGCGATCATCACAGATACGCAGTATTTT; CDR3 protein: CASSAIITDTQYF
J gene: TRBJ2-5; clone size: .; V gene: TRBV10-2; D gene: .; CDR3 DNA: TGCGCCACTGAAAGTGGGGAGACCCAGTACTTC; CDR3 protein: CATESGETQYF
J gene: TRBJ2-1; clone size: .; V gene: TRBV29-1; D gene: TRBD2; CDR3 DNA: TGCAGCGTGGAGGGGACTAGAGATTCGTACAATGAGCAGTTCTTC; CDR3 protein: CSVEGTRDSYNEQFF
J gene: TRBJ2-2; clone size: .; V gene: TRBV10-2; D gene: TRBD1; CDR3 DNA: TGCGCCAGCAGTGAGCCAACAGGGGCGAACACCGGGGAGCTGTTTTTT; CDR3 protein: CASSEPTGANTGELFF
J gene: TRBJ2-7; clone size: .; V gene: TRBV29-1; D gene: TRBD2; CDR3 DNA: TGCAGCGTTGTAACTAGCGACTCCTACGAGCAGTACTTC; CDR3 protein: CSVVTSDSYEQYF
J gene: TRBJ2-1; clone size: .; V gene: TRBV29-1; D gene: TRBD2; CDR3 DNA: TGCAGCGTTGGGACTAGCAGCTACAATGAGCAGTTCTTC; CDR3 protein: CSVGTSSYNEQFF
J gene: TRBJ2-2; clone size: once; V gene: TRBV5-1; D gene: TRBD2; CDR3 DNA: TGCGCCAGTACCACCGGGCGCTGGGGGACTAGCGTGAACACCGGGGAGCTGTTTTTT; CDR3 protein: CASTTGRWGTSVNTGELFF
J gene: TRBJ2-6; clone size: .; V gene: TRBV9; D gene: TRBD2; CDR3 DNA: TGTGCCAGCAGCAATCGAGGACTAGCGGGTTATTCTGGGGCCAACGTCCTGACTTTC; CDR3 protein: CASSNRGLAGYSGANVLTF
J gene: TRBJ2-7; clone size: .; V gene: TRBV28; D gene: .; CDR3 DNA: TGTGCCAGCAGTTTTGCCAGGGGAGGGTACGAGCAGTACTTC; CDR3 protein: CASSFARGGYEQYF
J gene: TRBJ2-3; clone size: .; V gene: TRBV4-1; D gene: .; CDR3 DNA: TGCGCCAGCAGCCCGACGCTGACTAGCACAGATACGCAGTATTTT; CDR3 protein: CASSPTLTSTDTQYF
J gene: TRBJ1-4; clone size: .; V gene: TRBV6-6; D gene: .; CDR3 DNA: TGTGCCAGCAGCCCCGGCCCTAATGAAAAACTGTTTTTT; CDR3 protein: CASSPGPNEKLFF